Each of the 6 T cell receptor beta chains below was sequenced from the same sample in a study of T cell responses to AZD1222 COVID-19 vaccine. TCRdb's copy holds only in-frame clones and misses some; the assay was immunoSEQ multiplex PCR. Of 150,000 to 200,000 clones in the sample, about 94% were seen once. Here the sequenced sample was peripheral blood, taken on day 0 of AZD1222 vaccination. Every receptor here comes from an adult in good health.

The CDR3 DNA is TGCGCCAGCAGCTTGGCCCCCGGGACAGGGTCTAATCAGCCCCAGCATTTT. Amino acid sequence: CASSLAPGTGSNQPQHF. V usage is TRBV5-1 and J usage is TRBJ1-5; 9 bases agree with TRBD1. The CDR3 sequence is 17 residues long. Looked up from germline, CDR1 is SGHRS and CDR2 is YFSETQ. The junction had 8 bases not matched to a gene; V was cut back by 0 bases and J by 4 bases.

V and J are TRBV24-1 and TRBJ1-2; no firm D call. The CDR3 runs to 15 residues. V lost 2 bases and J lost 0, with 9 bases in between. From germline, CDR1 is KGHDR and CDR2 SFDVKD. The DNA for the CDR3 is TGTGCCACCAGTGATTCACGGAATTCTAACTATGGCTACACCTTC. Its protein product is CATSDSRNSNYGYTF.

The genes are TRBV4-2 and TRBJ1-1; no clear D. The CDR3 length is 17 residues. Deletions cut 2 bases from V and 3 bases from J, with 19 bases between. Germline V lookup: CDR1 LGHNA, CDR2 YNFKEQ. The DNA of the CDR3 is TGTGCCAGCAGCCAAACCCCGGGGTGGGAACGGGACACTGAAGCTTTCTTT. Translation gives CASSQTPGWERDTEAFF.

This chain links TRBV27 with TRBJ1-5; D perhaps matches TRBD1 (6 bases). Deletions cut 7 bases from V and 7 bases from J, with 17 bases between. The CDR3 totals 14 residues. Germline V gene lookup returns CDR1 MNHEY and CDR2 SMNVEV (reference sequence). CDR3 loop: CASKEQGGVQPQHF. The CDR3 region has the DNA TGTGCCAGCAAAGAACAAGGGGGGGTACAGCCCCAGCATTTT.

This chain joins TRBV7-3 and TRBJ2-3; 9 nucleotides agree with TRBD1. Trimming took 4 bases from V and 6 from J; bases not matched to a gene: 23. The germline V gene has CDR1 SGHTA and CDR2 FQGTGA. The CDR3 sequence is 20 residues long. The CDR3: CASSSKNILPAGTGSDTQYF. In nucleotides, the CDR3 is TGTGCCAGCAGCTCCAAAAACATATTACCCGCCGGGACAGGGAGCGATACGCAGTATTTT. The full variable domain, its missing parts supplied by reference TRBV7-3 and TRBJ2-3, is GAGVSQTPSNKVTEKGKYVELRCDPISGHTALYWYRQSLGQGPEFLIYFQGTGAADDSGLPNDRFFAVRPEGSVSTLKIQRTERGDSAVYLCASSSKNILPAGTGSDTQYFGPGTRLTVL.

The chain uses TRBV5-1 and TRBJ2-5, with 10 bases identical to TRBD2. CDR3 length equals 14 residues. Germline-derived CDR1 and CDR2 are SGHRS and YFSETQ. J lost 2 bases, V lost 7 bases, and 5 bases had no gene match. CDR3 sequence (DNA): TGCGCCAGCGGAGCGGGAGGGATACAAGAGACCCAGTACTTC. Translated: CASGAGGIQETQYF.